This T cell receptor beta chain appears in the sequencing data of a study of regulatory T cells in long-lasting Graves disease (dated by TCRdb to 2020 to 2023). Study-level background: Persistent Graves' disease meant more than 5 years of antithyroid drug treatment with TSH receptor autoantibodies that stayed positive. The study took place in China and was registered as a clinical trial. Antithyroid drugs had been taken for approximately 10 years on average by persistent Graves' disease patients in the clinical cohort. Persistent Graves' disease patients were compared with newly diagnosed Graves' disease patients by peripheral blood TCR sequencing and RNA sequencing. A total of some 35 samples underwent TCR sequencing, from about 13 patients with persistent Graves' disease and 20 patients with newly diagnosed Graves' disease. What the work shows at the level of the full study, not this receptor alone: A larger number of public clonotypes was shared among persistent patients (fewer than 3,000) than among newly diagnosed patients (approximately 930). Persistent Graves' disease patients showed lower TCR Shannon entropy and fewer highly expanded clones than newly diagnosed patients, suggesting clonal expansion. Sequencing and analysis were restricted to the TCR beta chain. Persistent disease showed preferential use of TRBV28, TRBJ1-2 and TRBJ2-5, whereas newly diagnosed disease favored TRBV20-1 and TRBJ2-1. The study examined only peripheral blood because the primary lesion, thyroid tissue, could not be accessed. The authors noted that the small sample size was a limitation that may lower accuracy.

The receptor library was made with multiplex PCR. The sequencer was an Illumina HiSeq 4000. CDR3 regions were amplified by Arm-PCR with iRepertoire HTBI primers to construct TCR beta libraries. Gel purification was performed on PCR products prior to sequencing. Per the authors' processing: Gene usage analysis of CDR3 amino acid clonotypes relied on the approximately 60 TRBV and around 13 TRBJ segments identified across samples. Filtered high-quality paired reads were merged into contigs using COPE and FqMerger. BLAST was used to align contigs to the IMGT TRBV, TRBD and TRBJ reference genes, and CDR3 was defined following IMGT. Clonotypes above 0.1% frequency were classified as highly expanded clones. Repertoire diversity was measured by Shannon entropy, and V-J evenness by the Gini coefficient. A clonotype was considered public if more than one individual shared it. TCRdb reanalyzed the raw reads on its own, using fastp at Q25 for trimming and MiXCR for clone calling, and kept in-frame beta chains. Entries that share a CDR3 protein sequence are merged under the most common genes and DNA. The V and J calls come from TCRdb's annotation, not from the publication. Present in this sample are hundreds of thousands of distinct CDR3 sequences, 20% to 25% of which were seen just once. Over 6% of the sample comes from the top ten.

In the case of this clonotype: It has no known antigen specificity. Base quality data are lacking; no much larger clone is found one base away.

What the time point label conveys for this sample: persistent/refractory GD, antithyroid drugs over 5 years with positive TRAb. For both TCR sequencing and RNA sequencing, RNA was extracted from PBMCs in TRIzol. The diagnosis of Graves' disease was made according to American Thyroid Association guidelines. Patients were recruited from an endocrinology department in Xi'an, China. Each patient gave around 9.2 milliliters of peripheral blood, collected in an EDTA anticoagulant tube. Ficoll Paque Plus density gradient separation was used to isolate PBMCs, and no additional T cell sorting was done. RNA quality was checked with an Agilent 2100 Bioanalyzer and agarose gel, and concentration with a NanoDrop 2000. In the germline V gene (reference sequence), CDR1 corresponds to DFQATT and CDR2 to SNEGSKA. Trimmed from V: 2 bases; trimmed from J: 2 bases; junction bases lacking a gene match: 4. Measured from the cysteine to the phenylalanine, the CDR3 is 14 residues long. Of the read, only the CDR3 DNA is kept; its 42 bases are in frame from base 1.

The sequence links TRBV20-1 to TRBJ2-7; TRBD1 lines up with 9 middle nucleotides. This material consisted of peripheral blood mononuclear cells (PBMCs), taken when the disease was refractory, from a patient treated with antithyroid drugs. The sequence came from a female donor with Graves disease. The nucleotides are TGCAGTGCTAGATCGGGACAGGGTCCCTACGAGCAGTACTTC. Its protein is CSARSGQGPYEQYF.